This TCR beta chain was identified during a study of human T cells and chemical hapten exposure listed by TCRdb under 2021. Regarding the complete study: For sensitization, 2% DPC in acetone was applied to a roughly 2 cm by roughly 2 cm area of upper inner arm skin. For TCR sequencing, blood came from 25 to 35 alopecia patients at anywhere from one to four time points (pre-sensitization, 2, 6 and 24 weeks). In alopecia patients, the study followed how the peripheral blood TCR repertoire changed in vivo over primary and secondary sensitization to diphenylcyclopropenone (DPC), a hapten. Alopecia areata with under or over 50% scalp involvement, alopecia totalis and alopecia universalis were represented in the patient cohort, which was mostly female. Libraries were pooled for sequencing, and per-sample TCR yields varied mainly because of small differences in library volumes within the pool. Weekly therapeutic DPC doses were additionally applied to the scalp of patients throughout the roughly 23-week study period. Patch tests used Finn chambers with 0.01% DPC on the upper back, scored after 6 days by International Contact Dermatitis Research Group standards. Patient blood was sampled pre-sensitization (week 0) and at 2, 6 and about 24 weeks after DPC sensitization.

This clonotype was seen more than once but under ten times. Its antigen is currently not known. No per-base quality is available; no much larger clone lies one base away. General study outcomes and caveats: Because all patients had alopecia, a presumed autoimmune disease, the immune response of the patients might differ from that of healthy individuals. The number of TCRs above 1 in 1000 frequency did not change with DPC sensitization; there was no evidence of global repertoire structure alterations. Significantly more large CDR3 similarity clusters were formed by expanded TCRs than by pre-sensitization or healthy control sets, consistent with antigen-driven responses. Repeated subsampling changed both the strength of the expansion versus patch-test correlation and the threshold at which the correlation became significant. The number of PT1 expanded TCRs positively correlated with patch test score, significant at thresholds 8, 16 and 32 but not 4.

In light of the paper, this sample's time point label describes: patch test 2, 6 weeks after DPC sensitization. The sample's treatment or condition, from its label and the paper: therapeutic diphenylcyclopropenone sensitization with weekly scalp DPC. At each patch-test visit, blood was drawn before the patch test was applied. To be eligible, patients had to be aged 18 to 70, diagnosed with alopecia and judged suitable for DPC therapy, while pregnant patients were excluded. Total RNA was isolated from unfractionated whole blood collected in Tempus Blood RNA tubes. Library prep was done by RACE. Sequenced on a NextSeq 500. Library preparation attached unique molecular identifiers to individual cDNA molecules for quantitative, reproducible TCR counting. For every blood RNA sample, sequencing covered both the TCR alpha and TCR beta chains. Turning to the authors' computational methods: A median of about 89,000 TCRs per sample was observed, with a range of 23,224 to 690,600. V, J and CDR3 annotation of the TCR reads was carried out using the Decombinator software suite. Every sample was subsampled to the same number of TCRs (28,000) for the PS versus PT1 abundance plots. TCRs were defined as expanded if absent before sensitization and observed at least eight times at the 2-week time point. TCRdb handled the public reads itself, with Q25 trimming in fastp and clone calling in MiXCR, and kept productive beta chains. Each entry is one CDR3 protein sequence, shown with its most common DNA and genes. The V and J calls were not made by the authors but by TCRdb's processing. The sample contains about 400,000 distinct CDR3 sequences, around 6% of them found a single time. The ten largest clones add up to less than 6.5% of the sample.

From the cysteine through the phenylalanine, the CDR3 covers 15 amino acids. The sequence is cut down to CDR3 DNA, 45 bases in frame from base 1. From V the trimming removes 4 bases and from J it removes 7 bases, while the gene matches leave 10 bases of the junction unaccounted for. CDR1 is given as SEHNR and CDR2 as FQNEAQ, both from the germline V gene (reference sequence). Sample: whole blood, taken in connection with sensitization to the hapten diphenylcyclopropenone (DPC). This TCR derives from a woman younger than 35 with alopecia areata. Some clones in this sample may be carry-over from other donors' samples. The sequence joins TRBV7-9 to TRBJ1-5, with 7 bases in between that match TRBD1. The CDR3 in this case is CASSSSGTALQPQHF. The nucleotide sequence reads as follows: TGTGCCAGCAGCTCTTCCGGGACAGCCCTGCAGCCCCAGCATTTT.